This is a list of T cell receptor beta chains from one sample in a study of control samples from healthy donors and cancer patients. Method: immunoSEQ multiplex PCR; TCRdb's copy keeps in-frame clones and lacks some. This sample carries 75,000 to 95,000 clones, 90% to 95% of them seen once, and the ten largest clones take roughly 1.5%. Sequenced: blood. These receptor sequences come from a woman aged 25 to 45 in good health. Each CDR3 is given with its conserved first and last residue. The D gene is left open where the match is weak. Not all rows give a size; the values are once, few, many and, for expanded clones, a class.

j_gene: TRBJ2-1
v_gene: TRBV15
abundance: .
d_gene: TRBD1
CDR3aa: CATSRTGAYNEQFF
CDR3nt: TGTGCCACCAGCAGAACAGGGGCTTACAATGAGCAGTTCTTC

j_gene: TRBJ1-2
v_gene: TRBV27
abundance: .
d_gene: .
CDR3aa: CASSGQGNYGYTF
CDR3nt: TGTGCCAGCAGCGGCCAGGGGAACTATGGCTACACCTTC

j_gene: TRBJ2-3
v_gene: TRBV6-2/TRBV6-3
abundance: .
d_gene: TRBD1
CDR3aa: CASSDRGRNTDTQYF
CDR3nt: TGTGCCAGCAGCGACAGGGGGCGGAACACAGATACGCAGTATTTT

j_gene: TRBJ1-1
v_gene: TRBV6-1
abundance: .
d_gene: .
CDR3aa: CASSESGTHLEAFF
CDR3nt: TGTGCCAGCAGTGAAAGCGGGACACACCTTGAAGCTTTCTTT

j_gene: TRBJ2-3
v_gene: TRBV27
abundance: .
d_gene: .
CDR3aa: CASSPLKDRSTDTQYF
CDR3nt: TGTGCCAGCAGTCCTCTGAAAGACAGGAGCACAGATACGCAGTATTTT

j_gene: TRBJ1-3
v_gene: TRBV4-1
abundance: .
d_gene: .
CDR3aa: CASSQEIRNSGNTIYF
CDR3nt: TGCGCCAGCAGCCAAGAAATTCGTAACTCTGGAAACACCATATATTTT

j_gene: TRBJ2-3
v_gene: TRBV2
abundance: .
d_gene: TRBD2
CDR3aa: CASRRESTSTDTQYF
CDR3nt: TGTGCCAGCAGGCGGGAGTCGACTAGCACAGATACGCAGTATTTT

j_gene: TRBJ1-2
v_gene: TRBV9
abundance: .
d_gene: TRBD1
CDR3aa: CASSDRGYGYTF
CDR3nt: TGTGCCAGCAGTGACAGGGGGTACGGCTACACCTTC

j_gene: TRBJ2-2
v_gene: TRBV6-5
abundance: .
d_gene: .
CDR3aa: CASSPRTTGELFF
CDR3nt: TGTGCCAGCAGCCCCAGAACCACCGGGGAGCTGTTTTTT

j_gene: TRBJ2-7
v_gene: TRBV5-6
abundance: .
d_gene: TRBD1
CDR3aa: CASSFSTGGPYEQYF
CDR3nt: TGTGCCAGCAGCTTCTCGACAGGGGGCCCCTACGAGCAGTACTTC

j_gene: TRBJ2-7
v_gene: TRBV21-1
abundance: .
d_gene: .
CDR3aa: CASSTLQGRFDEQYF
CDR3nt: TGTGCCAGCAGCACATTACAGGGGAGGTTCGACGAGCAGTACTTC

j_gene: TRBJ2-3
v_gene: TRBV6-5
abundance: .
d_gene: TRBD1
CDR3aa: CASSPTGQGTDTQYF
CDR3nt: TGTGCCAGCAGTCCTACGGGACAGGGAACAGATACGCAGTATTTT

j_gene: TRBJ2-1
v_gene: TRBV6-4
abundance: .
d_gene: TRBD2
CDR3aa: CASSHSEAGAGNEQFF
CDR3nt: TGTGCCAGCAGTCACTCGGAAGCGGGGGCTGGCAATGAGCAGTTCTTC

j_gene: TRBJ1-4
v_gene: TRBV19
abundance: .
d_gene: .
CDR3aa: CASSRTDTNEKLFF
CDR3nt: TGTGCCAGTAGTCGGACAGATACTAATGAAAAACTGTTTTTT

j_gene: TRBJ2-5
v_gene: TRBV27
abundance: .
d_gene: .
CDR3aa: CASSSPLQETQYF
CDR3nt: TGTGCCAGCAGTTCCCCATTGCAAGAGACCCAGTACTTC

j_gene: TRBJ1-6
v_gene: TRBV28
abundance: once
d_gene: TRBD1
CDR3aa: CASSYQGQGNSPLHF
CDR3nt: TGTGCCAGCAGCTACCAAGGACAGGGGAATTCACCCCTCCACTTT

j_gene: TRBJ2-5
v_gene: TRBV7-9
abundance: .
d_gene: .
CDR3aa: CASSLRGSETQYF
CDR3nt: TGTGCCAGCAGCTTAAGGGGAAGTGAGACCCAGTACTTC

j_gene: TRBJ1-3
v_gene: TRBV18
abundance: .
d_gene: .
CDR3aa: CASSPPGNAIGNTIYF
CDR3nt: TGTGCCAGCTCACCACCCGGGAACGCAATTGGAAACACCATATATTTT

j_gene: TRBJ2-2
v_gene: TRBV3-1/TRBV3-2
abundance: .
d_gene: .
CDR3aa: CASSQALNTGELFF
CDR3nt: TGTGCCAGCAGCCAAGCACTTAACACCGGGGAGCTGTTTTTT

j_gene: TRBJ1-1
v_gene: TRBV19
abundance: .
d_gene: .
CDR3aa: CASSTGLRVNTEAFF
CDR3nt: TGTGCCAGTAGTACGGGTCTTCGGGTGAACACTGAAGCTTTCTTT

j_gene: TRBJ2-5
v_gene: TRBV7-9
abundance: .
d_gene: .
CDR3aa: CASSLTKGTTLETQYF
CDR3nt: TGTGCCAGCAGCTTAACGAAGGGGACAACCCTAGAGACCCAGTACTTC

j_gene: TRBJ2-2
v_gene: TRBV7-9
abundance: .
d_gene: .
CDR3aa: CASSQGTGNTGELFF
CDR3nt: TGTGCCAGCAGCCAAGGGACGGGGAACACCGGGGAGCTGTTTTTT

j_gene: TRBJ1-6
v_gene: TRBV6-5
abundance: .
d_gene: .
CDR3aa: CASSLTGFYNSPLHF
CDR3nt: TGTGCCAGCAGCCTCACAGGGTTCTATAATTCACCCCTCCACTTT

j_gene: TRBJ2-5
v_gene: TRBV3-1/TRBV3-2
abundance: .
d_gene: TRBD1
CDR3aa: CASSQAKGQGAMTQYF
CDR3nt: TGTGCCAGCAGCCAAGCTAAAGGACAGGGGGCGATGACCCAGTACTTC

j_gene: TRBJ2-7
v_gene: TRBV6-5
abundance: .
d_gene: .
CDR3aa: CASSYGAVALEQYF
CDR3nt: TGTGCCAGCAGTTACGGGGCAGTCGCCCTCGAGCAGTACTTC

j_gene: TRBJ2-2
v_gene: TRBV27
abundance: .
d_gene: .
CDR3aa: CASSLGGGVRVGELFF
CDR3nt: TGTGCCAGCAGTTTAGGTGGAGGTGTCAGGGTAGGGGAGCTGTTTTTT

j_gene: TRBJ1-6
v_gene: TRBV28
abundance: once
d_gene: .
CDR3aa: CASSGYYNSPLHF
CDR3nt: TGTGCCAGCAGCGGGTACTATAATTCACCCCTCCACTTT

j_gene: TRBJ2-7
v_gene: TRBV3-1/TRBV3-2
abundance: .
d_gene: .
CDR3aa: CASSPSIGAYEQYF
CDR3nt: TGTGCCAGCAGCCCGAGCATTGGGGCCTACGAGCAGTACTTC

j_gene: TRBJ1-2
v_gene: TRBV10-1
abundance: .
d_gene: TRBD1
CDR3aa: CASSESAGTGEHGYTF
CDR3nt: TGCGCCAGCAGTGAGTCGGCTGGGACAGGGGAGCATGGCTACACCTTC

j_gene: TRBJ2-1
v_gene: TRBV5-8
abundance: .
d_gene: .
CDR3aa: CASPTGTLTYNEQFF
CDR3nt: TGTGCCAGCCCCACCGGGACGCTTACCTACAATGAGCAGTTCTTC

j_gene: TRBJ1-2
v_gene: TRBV13
abundance: .
d_gene: .
CDR3aa: CASSLEDIPLGGYTF
CDR3nt: TGTGCCAGCAGCTTAGAGGACATTCCCCTAGGAGGCTACACCTTC

j_gene: TRBJ2-3
v_gene: TRBV24-1
abundance: .
d_gene: .
CDR3aa: CATSDTPVADTQYF
CDR3nt: TGTGCCACCAGTGACACCCCCGTCGCAGATACGCAGTATTTT